One sample yielded the 2 T cell receptor beta chains listed below, sequenced in a study of blood T cells in healthy people across ages. Through a sample-barcoded 5' primer and a J-beta primer mix, a second PCR was run for 7 to 11 cycles. MiXCR was run by TCRdb on the 5' RACE reads, yielding one entry per CDR3 protein. Of approximately 780,000 distinct CDR3 sequences in the sample, around a quarter were seen once. The same sample was also used in a study of T cells of mothers and their children.

The sample was blood. All receptors derive from a boy between 5 and 17 years old in good health.

This clonotype was counted between two and nine times. This chain links TRBV7-6 with TRBJ1-3; D perhaps matches TRBD1 (6 bases). The CDR3 contains 15 residues. Trimming took off 5 bases at V and 2 bases at J, with 13 bases between the two ends. Germline lookup yields CDR1 SGHVS and CDR2 FNYEAQ. CDR3 bases: TGTGCCAGCAGCCTAGGCCGGGGGCCTGGAAACACCATATATTTT. This encodes CASSLGRGPGNTIYF.

This chain joins TRBV6-5 and TRBJ2-7, with 12 bases that match TRBD2. This CDR3 has 15 amino acids. Per germline, CDR1 MNHEY and CDR2 SVGAGI. The V gene end was trimmed by 0 bases and the J gene end by 5 bases; junction bases not matched to a gene: 2. The CDR3 spells CASSYSTSGGHEQYF. The DNA of the CDR3 is TGTGCCAGCAGTTACTCGACTAGCGGGGGCCACGAGCAGTACTTC.